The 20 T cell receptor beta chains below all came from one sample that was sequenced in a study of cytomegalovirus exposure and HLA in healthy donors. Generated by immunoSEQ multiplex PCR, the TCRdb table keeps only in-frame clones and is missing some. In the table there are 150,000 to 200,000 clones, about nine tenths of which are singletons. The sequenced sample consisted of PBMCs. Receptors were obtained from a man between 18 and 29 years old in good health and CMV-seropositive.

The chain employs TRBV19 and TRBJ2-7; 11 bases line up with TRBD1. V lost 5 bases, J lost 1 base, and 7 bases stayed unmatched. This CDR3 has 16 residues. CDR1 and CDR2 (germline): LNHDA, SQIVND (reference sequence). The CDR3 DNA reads TGTGCCAGTAGTTCGATCGGACAGGGGGCTTCCTACGAGCAGTACTTC. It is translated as CASSSIGQGASYEQYF.

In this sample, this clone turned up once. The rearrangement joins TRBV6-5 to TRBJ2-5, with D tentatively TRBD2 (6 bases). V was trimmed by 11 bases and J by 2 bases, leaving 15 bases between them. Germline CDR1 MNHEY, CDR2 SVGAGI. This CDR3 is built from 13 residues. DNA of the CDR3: TGTGCCTCCCTAGGTGGGGGGCAAGAGACCCAGTACTTC. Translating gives CASLGGGQETQYF.

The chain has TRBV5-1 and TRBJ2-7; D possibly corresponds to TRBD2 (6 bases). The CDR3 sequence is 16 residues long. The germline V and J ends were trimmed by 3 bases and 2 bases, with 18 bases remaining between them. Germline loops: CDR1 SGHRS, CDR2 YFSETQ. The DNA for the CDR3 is TGCGCCAGCAGCTCGGCCGGGACTTCTCCGACCTACGAGCAGTACTTC. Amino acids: CASSSAGTSPTYEQYF. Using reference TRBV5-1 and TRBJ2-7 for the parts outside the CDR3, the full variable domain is KAGVTQTPRYLIKTRGQQVTLSCSPISGHRSVSWYQQTPGQGLQFLFEYFSETQRNKGNFPGRFSGRQFSNSRSEMNVSTLELGDSALYLCASSSAGTSPTYEQYFGPGTRLTVT.

In DNA form, the CDR3 reads TGTGCCAGCAGCTTTCTCAACACCGGGGAGCTGTTTTTT. It codes for CASSFLNTGELFF. The chain carries TRBV13 and TRBJ2-2; D is unresolved. The germline CDR1 and CDR2 sequences are PRHDT and FYEKMQ (reference sequence). The CDR3 runs 13 residues. V lost 3 bases and J lost 2, with 4 bases in between. Filled out from reference TRBV13 and TRBJ2-2, the complete variable domain reads AAGVIQSPRHLIKEKRETATLKCYPIPRHDTVYWYQQGPGQDPQFLISFYEKMQSDKGSIPDRFSAQQFSDYHSELNMSSLELGDSALYFCASSFLNTGELFFGEGSRLTVL.

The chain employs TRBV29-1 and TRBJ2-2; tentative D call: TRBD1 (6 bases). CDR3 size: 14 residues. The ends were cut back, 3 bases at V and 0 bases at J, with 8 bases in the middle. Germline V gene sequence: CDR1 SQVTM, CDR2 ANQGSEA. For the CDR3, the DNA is TGCAGCGTTGATCCAGGGGCGAACACCGGGGAGCTGTTTTTT. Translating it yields CSVDPGANTGELFF.

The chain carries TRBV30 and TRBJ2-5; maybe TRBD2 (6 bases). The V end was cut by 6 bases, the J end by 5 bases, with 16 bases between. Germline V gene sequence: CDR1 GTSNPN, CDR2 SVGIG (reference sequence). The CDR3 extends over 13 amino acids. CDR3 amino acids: CACRGRIGETQYF. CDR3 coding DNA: TGTGCCTGCCGGGGGAGGATCGGGGAGACCCAGTACTTC.

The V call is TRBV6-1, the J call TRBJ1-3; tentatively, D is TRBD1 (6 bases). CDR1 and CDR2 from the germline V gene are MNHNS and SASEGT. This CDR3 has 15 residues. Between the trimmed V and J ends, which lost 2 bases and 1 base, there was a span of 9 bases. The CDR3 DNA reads TGTGCCAGCAGTGAAAGGACAGCGTCTGGAAACACCATATATTTT. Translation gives CASSERTASGNTIYF.

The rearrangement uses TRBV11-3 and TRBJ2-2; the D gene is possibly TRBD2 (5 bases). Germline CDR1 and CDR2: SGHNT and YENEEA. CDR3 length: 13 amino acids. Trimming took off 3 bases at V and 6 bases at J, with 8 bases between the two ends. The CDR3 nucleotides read TGTGCCAGCAGCTTGGGAGCGGCCGGGGAGCTGTTTTTT. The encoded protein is CASSLGAAGELFF.

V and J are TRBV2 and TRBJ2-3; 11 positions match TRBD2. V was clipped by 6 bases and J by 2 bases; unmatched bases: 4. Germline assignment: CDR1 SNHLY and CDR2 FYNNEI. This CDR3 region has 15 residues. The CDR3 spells CASSLSGGDTDTQYF. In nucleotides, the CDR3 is TGTGCCAGCAGCCTTAGCGGGGGGGACACAGATACGCAGTATTTT.

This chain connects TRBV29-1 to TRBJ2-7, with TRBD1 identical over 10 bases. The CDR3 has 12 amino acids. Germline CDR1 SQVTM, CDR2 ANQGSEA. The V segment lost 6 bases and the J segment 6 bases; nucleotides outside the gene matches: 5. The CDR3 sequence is CSVGQGSVEQYF. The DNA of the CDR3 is TGCAGCGTGGGACAGGGGTCTGTCGAGCAGTACTTC.

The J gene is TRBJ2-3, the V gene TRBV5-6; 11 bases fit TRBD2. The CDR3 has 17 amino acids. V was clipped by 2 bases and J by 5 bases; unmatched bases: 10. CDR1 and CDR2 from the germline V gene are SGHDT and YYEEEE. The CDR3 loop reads CASSFLPGLAGRDTQYF. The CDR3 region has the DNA TGTGCCAGCAGCTTTCTTCCCGGACTAGCGGGTAGAGATACGCAGTATTTT.

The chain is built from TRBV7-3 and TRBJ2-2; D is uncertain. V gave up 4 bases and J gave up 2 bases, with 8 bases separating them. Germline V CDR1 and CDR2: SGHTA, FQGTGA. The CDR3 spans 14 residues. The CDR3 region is CASSSSFNTGELFF. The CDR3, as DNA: TGTGCCAGCAGCTCGTCGTTTAACACCGGGGAGCTGTTTTTT.

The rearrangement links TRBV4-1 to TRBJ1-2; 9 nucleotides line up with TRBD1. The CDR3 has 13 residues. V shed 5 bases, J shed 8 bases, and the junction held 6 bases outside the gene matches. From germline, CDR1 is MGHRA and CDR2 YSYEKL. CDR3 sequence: CASSARTGVGYTF. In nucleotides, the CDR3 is TGCGCCAGCAGCGCCCGGACAGGGGTCGGCTACACCTTC.

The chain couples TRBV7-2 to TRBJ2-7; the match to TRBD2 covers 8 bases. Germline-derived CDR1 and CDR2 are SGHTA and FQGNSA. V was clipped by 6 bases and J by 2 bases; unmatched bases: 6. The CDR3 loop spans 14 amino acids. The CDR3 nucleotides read TGTGCCAGCAGTCGAACGGGACTAGCCTACGAGCAGTACTTC. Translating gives CASSRTGLAYEQYF.

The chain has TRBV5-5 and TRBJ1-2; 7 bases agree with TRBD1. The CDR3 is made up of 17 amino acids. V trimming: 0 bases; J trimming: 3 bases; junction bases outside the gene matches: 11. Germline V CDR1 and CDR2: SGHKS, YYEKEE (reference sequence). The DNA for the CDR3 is TGTGCCAGCAGCTTGGAGGCAGGGGGGCCGAGGTACTATGGCTACACCTTC. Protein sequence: CASSLEAGGPRYYGYTF. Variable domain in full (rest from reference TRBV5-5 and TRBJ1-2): DAGVTQSPTHLIKTRGQQVTLRCSPISGHKSVSWYQQVLGQGPQFIFQYYEKEERGRGNFPDRFSARQFPNYSSELNVNALLLGDSALYLCASSLEAGGPRYYGYTFGSGTRLTVV.

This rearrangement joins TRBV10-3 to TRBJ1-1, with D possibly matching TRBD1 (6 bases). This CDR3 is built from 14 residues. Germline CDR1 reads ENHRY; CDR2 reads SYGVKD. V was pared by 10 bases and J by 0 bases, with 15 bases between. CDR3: CATVGGALNTEAFF. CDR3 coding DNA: TGTGCCACCGTTGGGGGGGCCCTGAACACTGAAGCTTTCTTT.

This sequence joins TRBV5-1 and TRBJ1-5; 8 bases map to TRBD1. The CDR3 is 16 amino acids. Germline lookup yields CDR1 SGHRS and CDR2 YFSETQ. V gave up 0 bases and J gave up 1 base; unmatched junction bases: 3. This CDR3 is CASSLGTGLSNQPQHF. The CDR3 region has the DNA TGCGCCAGCAGCTTGGGGACAGGGTTGAGCAATCAGCCCCAGCATTTT. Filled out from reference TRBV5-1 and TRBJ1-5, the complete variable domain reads KAGVTQTPRYLIKTRGQQVTLSCSPISGHRSVSWYQQTPGQGLQFLFEYFSETQRNKGNFPGRFSGRQFSNSRSEMNVSTLELGDSALYLCASSLGTGLSNQPQHFGDGTRLSIL.

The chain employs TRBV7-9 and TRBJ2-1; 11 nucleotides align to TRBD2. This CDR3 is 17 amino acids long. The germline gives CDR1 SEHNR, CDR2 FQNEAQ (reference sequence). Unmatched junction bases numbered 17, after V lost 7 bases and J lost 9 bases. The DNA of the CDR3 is TGTGCCAGCAAGGGAAGGCTAGCGGGAGGAATGGGCGGTGAGCAGTTCTTC. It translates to CASKGRLAGGMGGEQFF.

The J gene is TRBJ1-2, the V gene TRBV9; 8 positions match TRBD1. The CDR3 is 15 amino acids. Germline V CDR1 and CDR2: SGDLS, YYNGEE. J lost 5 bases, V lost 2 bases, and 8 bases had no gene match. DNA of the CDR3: TGTGCCAGCAGCGTTACCGGGACAGGAGGTTATGGCTACACCTTC. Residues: CASSVTGTGGYGYTF.

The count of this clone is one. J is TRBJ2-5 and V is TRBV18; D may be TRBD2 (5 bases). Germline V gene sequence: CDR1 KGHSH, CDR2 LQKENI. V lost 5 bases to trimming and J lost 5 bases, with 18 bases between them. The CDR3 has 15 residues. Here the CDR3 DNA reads TGTGCCAGCTCAGTCACCGGGATGGCTGGGGAGACCCAGTACTTC. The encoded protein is CASSVTGMAGETQYF.